This TCR beta chain emerged from a study of CD8 T cells in ankylosing spondylitis. V dropped 3 bases and J dropped 7; count of bases not matched to a gene: 9. The CDR3 runs 14 residues. Germline loops: CDR1 LGHNA, CDR2 YSLEER. Preparation of TCR beta libraries was done by quantitative 5'-RACE with molecular barcodes. TCRdb used MiXCR to reprocess the 5' RACE reads, holding one entry per CDR3 protein. The data contain fewer than 200,000 distinct CDR3 sequences, 8.5% to 10% of them singletons. Material: blood, either unsorted or a sorted T cell fraction (not recorded which). The sequence was obtained from a female donor with ankylosing spondylitis or in good health (not recorded which). The rearrangement joins TRBV4-3 to TRBJ2-7; 7 bases are a match to TRBD2. The CDR3 protein is CASSQGREVGEQYF. DNA of the CDR3: TGCGCCAGCAGCCAGGGCCGGGAGGTAGGTGAGCAGTACTTC.